This T cell receptor beta chain was sequenced in a study of blood T cells in healthy people across ages. Study observations and caveats: Without sorted subsets, naive and antigen-experienced compartments could not be conclusively compared.

Isolation recovered at least 6 million PBMCs from every sample. With each sample, at least 5 micrograms of total RNA were extracted. A sample-barcoded 5' primer and a J-beta primer mix were used in a second PCR of roughly 7 to 11 cycles. Via MiXCR, TCRdb re-called the 5' RACE reads, giving one row per CDR3 protein. Among 750,000 to 950,000 distinct CDR3 sequences, 20% to 30% were seen once, and the ten largest hold under 3%. The CDR3 length is 20 residues. The V segment lost 0 bases and the J segment 6 bases; nucleotides outside the gene matches: 15. Germline V lookup: CDR1 MNHEY, CDR2 SVGEGT. This clonotype showed up just once. As yet, its antigen is unknown. The same specimen was also included in a second study, on T cells of mothers and their children. Per that study: Donation involved a few healthy Caucasian mothers and the six children that they had.

This clonotype was obtained from a boy aged 5 to 17 in good health. Sequencing used blood. This sequence joins TRBV6-2 or TRBV6-3 and TRBJ2-1; 12 bases line up with TRBD2. The CDR3 DNA is TGTGCCAGCAGTTACTCGTTTTCACCGGGACTAGCGGGTGGGGGCAATGAGCAGTTCTTC. Translated: CASSYSFSPGLAGGGNEQFF.